This T cell receptor beta chain was recovered during a study of blood T cell repertoires in COVID-19. On the study more broadly: Samples taken during acute and convalescent COVID-19 were collected in the United States, Italy and Spain. T cells, B-cell-depleted T cells, or PBMCs supplied cDNA or gDNA.

Profiled with immunoSEQ multiplex PCR; TCRdb holds only in-frame clones, not every one. The sample records around 50,000 clones, 70% to 90% being singletons. The CDR3 has 14 amino acids. Trimming left V 1 base short and J 2 bases short, with 9 bases between. Germline lookup yields CDR1 MGHRA and CDR2 YSYEKL. Sequenced: peripheral blood. The chain links TRBV4-1 to TRBJ2-7, with a possible D match to TRBD1 (6 bases). The receptor was derived from a human donor in a cohort sampled during active COVID-19. The CDR3 reads CASSQGQAAYEQYF. CDR3 in DNA: TGCGCCAGCAGCCAAGGACAGGCCGCCTACGAGCAGTACTTC.